The 20 T cell receptor beta chains listed next were all sequenced from one sample in a study of chemoradiotherapy in HPV16-positive cancers. Sequenced by immunoSEQ multiplex PCR; TCRdb stores in-frame clones only, minus some. The data show roughly 25,000 clones, with more than 85% seen just once and more than 3.5% held by the top ten. The specimen comprised blood, sampled from a patient who underwent chemoradiotherapy. The origin of the receptors is a human donor with HPV-associated anogenital cancer.

The CDR3 spells CASSTGARRSGGRTDTQYF. Here the CDR3 DNA reads TGTGCCAGCAGCACGGGAGCCCGTCGTAGCGGGGGCAGGACAGATACGCAGTATTTT. This chain uses TRBV5-4 with TRBJ2-3, with 9 bases identical to TRBD2. The V gene end was trimmed by 4 bases and the J gene end by 3 bases; junction bases not matched to a gene: 18. Germline values: CDR1 SGHNT, CDR2 YYREEE (reference sequence). The CDR3 consists of 19 residues.

The chain links TRBV25-1 to TRBJ2-5, with a possible D match to TRBD2 (6 bases). CDR3 length equals 14 residues. The germline CDR1 and CDR2 sequences are MGHDK and SYGVNS. The V end was cut by 5 bases, the J end by 2 bases, with 12 bases between. The CDR3 region is CASSPNGGQETQYF. CDR3 bases: TGTGCCAGCAGTCCAAATGGGGGGCAAGAGACCCAGTACTTC.

The rearrangement links TRBV18 to TRBJ2-3; possibly TRBD1 for D (5 bases). Per germline, CDR1 KGHSH and CDR2 LQKENI. V was pared by 2 bases and J by 3 bases, with 6 bases between. The CDR3 consists of 13 residues. Here the CDR3 DNA reads TGTGCCAGCTCACCAAAGGGGACAGATACGCAGTATTTT. Translated, it gives CASSPKGTDTQYF. Full variable domain (rest looked up from reference TRBV18 and TRBJ2-3): NAGVMQNPRHLVRRRGQEARLRCSPMKGHSHVYWYRQLPEEGLKFMVYLQKENIIDESGMPKERFSAEFPKEGPSILRIQQVVRGDSAAYFCASSPKGTDTQYFGPGTRLTVL.

The V call is TRBV2, the J call TRBJ2-2; D may be TRBD1 (5 bases). The V gene lost 7 bases and the J gene lost 0 bases, with 12 bases spanning the gap. This CDR3 comprises 15 residues. From germline, CDR1 is SNHLY and CDR2 FYNNEI. Written as DNA, the CDR3 is TGTGCCAGCAAGGAAGTACAGGCGAACACCGGGGAGCTGTTTTTT. Translation gives CASKEVQANTGELFF.

The chain recombines TRBV4-1 with TRBJ2-5; 7 nucleotides match TRBD2. The CDR3 is 14 residues long. V shed 0 bases, J shed 7 bases, and the junction held 5 bases outside the gene matches. Germline V gene sequence: CDR1 MGHRA, CDR2 YSYEKL. In nucleotides, the CDR3 is TGCGCCAGCAGCCAAGATTTTGGGGAGGGGACCCAGTACTTC. Its protein product is CASSQDFGEGTQYF.

The CDR3 nucleotides read TGTGCCAGCAGTTACGAATCGGACAGCACAGATACGCAGTATTTT. This encodes CASSYESDSTDTQYF. V is TRBV6-6 and J is TRBJ2-3; no firm D call. Trimming cost V 2 bases and J 0 bases, with 9 bases left between them. The CDR3 totals 15 residues. Germline lookup yields CDR1 MNHNY and CDR2 SVGAGI (reference sequence).

This clone was detected only a few times. The rearrangement links TRBV4-2 to TRBJ2-7; TRBD2 agrees at 7 bases. The J segment lost 2 bases and the V segment lost 0 bases, leaving 1 base of the junction unmatched. In germline, CDR1 is LGHNA, CDR2 YNFKEQ. The CDR3 has 14 amino acids. The CDR3 here is CASSQEREPYEQYF. The CDR3 nucleotides are TGTGCCAGCAGCCAAGAGCGGGAGCCCTACGAGCAGTACTTC.

The chain employs TRBV11-2 and TRBJ1-1; 10 bases match TRBD1. Germline CDR1 and CDR2: SGHAT and FQNNGV. CDR3 size: 16 residues. V shed 4 bases, J shed 8 bases, and the junction held 13 bases outside the gene matches. CDR3 in amino acids: CASSSPARDRGLEAFF. The CDR3 region has the DNA TGTGCCAGCAGCTCCCCGGCGAGGGACAGGGGATTAGAAGCTTTCTTT.

This clone has only one observation. The chain uses TRBV6-1 and TRBJ2-7; D unresolved. V was trimmed by 4 bases and J by 1 base, leaving 5 bases between them. This CDR3 region has 12 residues. Germline V gene sequence: CDR1 MNHNS, CDR2 SASEGT. CDR3 in amino acids: CASSGVSYEQYF. The DNA of the CDR3 is TGTGCCAGCAGTGGGGTGTCCTACGAGCAGTACTTC.

This clone has just one count. This sequence joins TRBV9 and TRBJ1-2; no clear D. Germline assignment: CDR1 SGDLS and CDR2 YYNGEE. The CDR3 has 15 amino acids. V lost 0 bases, J lost 8 bases, and 17 bases lay in between. This CDR3 is CASSVDRGGVVGYTF. In DNA, the CDR3 is TGTGCCAGCAGCGTAGATCGGGGTGGTGTCGTAGGCTACACCTTC.

The chain links TRBV7-2 to TRBJ2-3, with 7 bases lining up with TRBD2. CDR1 SGHTA and CDR2 FQGNSA come from the germline V gene. The CDR3 is 15 residues long. J gave up 3 bases and V 1 base, and 4 bases lay outside the gene matches. Here the CDR3 reads CASSLDGGGTDTQYF. CDR3 coding DNA: TGTGCCAGCAGCTTAGATGGGGGGGGGACAGATACGCAGTATTTT. Looking up the rest from reference TRBV7-2 and TRBJ2-3 gives the full variable domain: GAGVSQSPSNKVTEKGKDVELRCDPISGHTALYWYRQSLGQGLEFLIYFQGNSAPDKSGLPSDRFSAERTGGSVSTLTIQRTQQEDSAVYLCASSLDGGGTDTQYFGPGTRLTVL.

The chain has TRBV6-6 and TRBJ1-4, with unresolved D. CDR1 MNHNY and CDR2 SVGAGI come from the germline V gene (reference sequence). This CDR3 has 12 amino acids. V lost 7 bases and J 4 bases, leaving 7 bases between the germline ends. The CDR3 nucleotides read TGTGCCAGCAACCGGGGTAATGAAAAACTGTTTTTT. It codes for CASNRGNEKLFF.

The chain carries TRBV7-2 and TRBJ1-2, with D maybe TRBD1 (6 bases). The germline CDR1 and CDR2 sequences are SGHTA and FQGNSA. The V end was cut by 3 bases, the J end by 8 bases, with 13 bases between. This CDR3 region has 13 residues. This CDR3 is CASSLEYRAGYTF. The CDR3 DNA reads as TGTGCCAGCAGCTTGGAGTACAGGGCGGGCTACACCTTC. Combining the CDR3 with reference TRBV7-2 and TRBJ1-2 gives the whole variable domain GAGVSQSPSNKVTEKGKDVELRCDPISGHTALYWYRQSLGQGLEFLIYFQGNSAPDKSGLPSDRFSAERTGGSVSTLTIQRTQQEDSAVYLCASSLEYRAGYTFGSGTRLTVV.

This clone was seen once. V usage is TRBV6-6 and J usage is TRBJ1-4; D unresolved. The CDR3 covers 13 residues. The V end was cut by 5 bases, the J end by 10 bases, with 14 bases between. From germline, CDR1 is MNHNY and CDR2 SVGAGI (reference sequence). In DNA, the CDR3 is TGTGCCAGCAGTCCTACGACGGGTGGAAAACTGTTTTTT. It specifies CASSPTTGGKLFF.

V is TRBV10-1 and J is TRBJ1-1; D unresolved. Germline V gives CDR1 WNHNN, CDR2 SYGVQD (reference sequence). The CDR3 consists of 12 residues. The V end lost 4 bases, the J end lost 7 bases, and 10 bases lay between the germline ends. This CDR3 is CASSAPKDEAFF. CDR3 bases: TGCGCCAGCAGTGCCCCGAAGGATGAAGCTTTCTTT.

The chain couples TRBV27 to TRBJ1-1; TRBD1 matches 10 bases. The CDR3 extends over 15 amino acids. The J segment lost 4 bases and the V segment lost 5 bases, leaving 7 bases of the junction unmatched. Germline CDR1 MNHEY, CDR2 SMNVEV (reference sequence). CDR3 in DNA: TGTGCCAGCAGTCCATGGACAGGGGGGGGCACTGAAGCTTTCTTT. Amino acid sequence: CASSPWTGGGTEAFF.

The J gene is TRBJ2-6, the V gene TRBV2; D remains ambiguous. This CDR3 has 16 residues. Trimming removed 4 bases at V and 2 bases at J, with 12 bases between. Germline V CDR1 and CDR2: SNHLY, FYNNEI. CDR3 residues: CASSGTHVTGANVLTF. The DNA of the CDR3 is TGTGCCAGCAGTGGGACGCACGTGACTGGGGCCAACGTCCTGACTTTC.

The V call is TRBV9, the J call TRBJ2-1; D possibly corresponds to TRBD2 (5 bases). With 4 bases removed from V and 0 bases from J, the gap between germline ends came to 11 bases. The CDR3 loop spans 15 amino acids. Germline CDR1 SGDLS, CDR2 YYNGEE. This CDR3 reads CASSPREGSYNEQFF. CDR3 DNA: TGTGCCAGCAGCCCCCGCGAGGGCTCCTACAATGAGCAGTTCTTC. The entire variable domain, with the rest obtained from reference TRBV9 and TRBJ2-1, is as follows: DSGVTQTPKHLITATGQRVTLRCSPRSGDLSVYWYQQSLDQGLQFLIQYYNGEERAKGNILERFSAQQFPDLHSELNLSSLELGDSALYFCASSPREGSYNEQFFGPGTRLTVL.

Concerning this clone itself: The same CDR3 arises from other DNA sequences in this sample as well. The chain is built from TRBV19 and TRBJ2-6; D gene ambiguous. V was shortened by 2 bases and J by 2 bases, with 1 base between the two germline ends. Germline assignment: CDR1 LNHDA and CDR2 SQIVND (reference sequence). The CDR3 runs 13 residues. The CDR3, as DNA: TGTGCCAGTAGTATAACTGGGGCCAACGTCCTGACTTTC. This gives the protein CASSITGANVLTF.

This chain joins TRBV5-5 and TRBJ2-3; 13 positions agree with TRBD2. Losses at the gene ends were 4 bases for V and 3 bases for J; bases not matched to a gene: 2. CDR3 size: 15 residues. Per the germline V gene, CDR1 is SGHKS and CDR2 is YYEKEE (reference sequence). CDR3 sequence reads: CASSRTSGGTDTQYF. In DNA, the CDR3 is TGTGCCAGCAGCCGGACTAGCGGGGGTACAGATACGCAGTATTTT.